The 5 T cell receptor beta chains given below trace back to one sample, sequenced in a study of blood T cell repertoires in COVID-19. Sequencing used immunoSEQ multiplex PCR; TCRdb keeps in-frame clones, though not all of them. The repertoire includes about 220,000 clones, 85% of them detected once, and 2% to 3% sits in the top ten. The sample taken for sequencing was peripheral blood. Receptors originate from a woman in her 70s with COVID-19, enrolled during active disease.

The rearrangement uses TRBV3-1 (or the pseudogene TRBV3-2) and TRBJ1-2, with TRBD1 matching over 9 bases. Germline lookup yields CDR1 LGHDT and CDR2 YNNKEL (reference sequence). V trimming: 2 bases; J trimming: 4 bases; junction bases outside the gene matches: 5. The CDR3 loop spans 15 amino acids. CDR3 in amino acids: CASSQSTGGGYGYTF. The CDR3 DNA reads as TGTGCCAGCAGCCAATCGACAGGGGGAGGCTATGGCTACACCTTC.

Note on this clone: An end of the junction does not agree with germline; a read error may underlie this. V usage is TRBV28 and J usage is TRBJ2-1, with D unclear. The germline gives CDR1 MDHEN, CDR2 SYDVKM. The CDR3 is 11 amino acids. The DNA for the CDR3 is TGTGCCAGCAGCTCCGACAATGAGCAGTTCTTC. Its translation is CASSSDNEQFF.

The rearrangement links TRBV12-5 to TRBJ2-7, with 11 nucleotides matching TRBD1. Trimming removed 2 bases from V and 6 bases from J; junction bases left unmatched: 9. This CDR3 region has 16 residues. CDR1 and CDR2 (germline): LGHNT, FRNRAP. The CDR3 is CASGLPQGQGESEQYF. DNA of the CDR3: TGTGCTAGTGGTTTGCCCCAGGGACAGGGGGAGAGCGAGCAGTACTTC.

The chain carries TRBV3-1 (or the pseudogene TRBV3-2) and TRBJ1-2; 9 nucleotides agree with TRBD1. This CDR3 spans 13 amino acids. Per germline, CDR1 LGHDT and CDR2 YNNKEL (reference sequence). V lost 4 bases to trimming and J lost 7 bases; unmatched junction nucleotides: 4. The CDR3 loop reads CASSRGQGFGYTF. The CDR3 DNA is TGTGCCAGCAGCCGGGGACAGGGATTTGGCTACACCTTC.

The chain uses TRBV3-1 (or the pseudogene TRBV3-2) and TRBJ2-1; 7 nucleotides align to TRBD2. The CDR3 loop spans 19 amino acids. Germline CDR1 reads LGHDT; CDR2 reads YNNKEL (reference sequence). The V gene end was trimmed by 0 bases and the J gene end by 5 bases; junction bases not matched to a gene: 16. The CDR3 nucleotides are TGTGCCAGCAGCCAAGATTTCGGAGCGGGGAAGCGATTAGACAATGAGCAGTTCTTC. This translates into CASSQDFGAGKRLDNEQFF.